This T cell receptor (beta chain) comes out of a study of T cell responses to AZD1222 COVID-19 vaccine. Across the study: Second doses that came at about 4 or about 12 weeks were put together.

Remarks on this clone: Its specificity is unknown.

The method was immunoSEQ multiplex PCR; TCRdb's version includes in-frame clones alone and lacks a portion of them. Counted here are some 150,000 clones, around 88% occurring once; the ten biggest clones make up around 3.3%. V was clipped by 1 base and J by 6 bases; unmatched bases: 14. Per germline, CDR1 SEHNR and CDR2 FQNEAQ (reference sequence). The length of the CDR3 is 18 residues. Study results and limitations: Most donors were white British and more were female, and clonal diversity was possibly underestimated. The study found vaccine-associated CD4 TCRs spanning spike, dominant at 160-218 and 743-854. The breadth and depth of Spike-specific TCRs increased once two AZD1222 doses had been given.

The sequenced sample was peripheral blood, obtained on day 0 of AZD1222 vaccination. The chain has TRBV7-9 and TRBJ1-5, with 8 bases aligning to TRBD1. This clonotype was obtained from an adult in good health. CDR3 protein: CASSLGGQGQTAGQPQHF. CDR3 bases: TGTGCCAGCAGCTTAGGAGGACAGGGCCAGACAGCAGGTCAGCCCCAGCATTTT.